This T cell receptor (beta chain) was captured in a study of T cell responses to AZD1222 COVID-19 vaccine. Study outcomes and limitations: Clonal diversity was possibly underestimated; the donors were predominantly white British and more often female.

Only in-frame clones appear in the TCRdb table, and some are missing; sequencing was by immunoSEQ multiplex PCR. The sample has around 100,000 clones; around 96% are singletons. Germline V CDR1 and CDR2: LNHDA, SQIVND (reference sequence). The CDR3 extends over 14 amino acids. V was pared by 8 bases and J by 2 bases, with 13 bases between. As to this clone: Its antigen is not known.

The V and J genes are TRBV19 and TRBJ1-5, with D perhaps TRBD1 (6 bases). The receptor was isolated from an adult in good health. Sequencing was performed on peripheral blood, taken on day 0 of AZD1222 vaccination. The CDR3 DNA reads TGTGCCAGTTATCAGGGGCATGGCAATCAGCCCCAGCATTTT. It yields the protein CASYQGHGNQPQHF.